These 28 T cell receptor beta chains were all obtained from the same sample, sequenced in a study of blood T cell repertoires in COVID-19. This table comes from immunoSEQ multiplex PCR, and its TCRdb copy is limited to in-frame clones, with some not included. The table shows 200,000 to 300,000 clones, with around four fifths occurring only once. The sample comprised peripheral blood. The receptors here all came from a woman aged 60-75 years with active or convalescent COVID-19.

V usage is TRBV10-3 and J usage is TRBJ2-5, with 11 bases aligning to TRBD2. The CDR3 has 16 amino acids. J lost 5 bases, V lost 2 bases, and 7 bases had no gene match. In germline, CDR1 is ENHRY, CDR2 SYGVKD. For the CDR3, the DNA is TGTGCCATCAGTGAGGGAACTAGCGGGAGATGGGAGACCCAGTACTTC. Its protein is CAISEGTSGRWETQYF.

This sequence joins TRBV3-1 (or the pseudogene TRBV3-2) and TRBJ2-7; a possible D gene is TRBD2 (6 bases). This CDR3 is 14 amino acids long. V was shortened by 3 bases and J by 0 bases, with 9 bases between the two germline ends. Germline V CDR1 and CDR2: LGHDT, YNNKEL (reference sequence). The CDR3: CASSHGSISYEQYF. DNA of the CDR3: TGTGCCAGCAGCCACGGGAGCATCTCCTACGAGCAGTACTTC.

The chain recombines TRBV5-5 with TRBJ2-4, with D possibly matching TRBD2 (6 bases). CDR1 and CDR2 from the germline V gene are SGHKS and YYEKEE (reference sequence). This CDR3 contains 16 residues. Trimming cost V 4 bases and J 0 bases, with 14 bases left between them. The CDR3 is CASSPGLTVAKNIQYF. In DNA form, the CDR3 reads TGTGCCAGCAGCCCGGGACTTACTGTAGCCAAAAACATTCAGTACTTC.

This chain connects TRBV12-3 or TRBV12-4 to TRBJ1-1; no reliable D call. The V and J ends lost 5 bases and 0 bases respectively, with 4 bases between them. The CDR3 consists of 12 residues. Written as DNA, the CDR3 is TGTGCCAGCAGTCCAATGAACACTGAAGCTTTCTTT. Translating gives CASSPMNTEAFF.

This rearrangement joins TRBV3-1 (or the pseudogene TRBV3-2) to TRBJ2-5; TRBD2 matches at 9 bases. This CDR3 contains 18 residues. J gave up 5 bases and V 4 bases, and 17 bases lay outside the gene matches. Germline V gene lookup returns CDR1 LGHDT and CDR2 YNNKEL (reference sequence). The CDR3 nucleotides are TGTGCCAGCAGCCTACGTCGGGCGGGAGGGCGGAAAGTGGAGACCCAGTACTTC. Translation gives CASSLRRAGGRKVETQYF.

This clone showed up just once. V gene TRBV28 combines with J gene TRBJ1-1; D is unclear. V lost 6 bases to trimming and J lost 1 base, with 9 bases between them. Germline CDR1 and CDR2: MDHEN and SYDVKM. CDR3 size: 13 residues. The CDR3 loop reads CASRLPQNTEAFF. The CDR3 DNA reads TGTGCCAGCAGACTCCCCCAGAACACTGAAGCTTTCTTT.

This chain uses TRBV3-1 (or the pseudogene TRBV3-2) with TRBJ2-7; D is undetermined. Germline CDR1 and CDR2: LGHDT and YNNKEL (reference sequence). V lost 1 base, J lost 3 bases, and 13 bases lay in between. The CDR3 sequence is 15 residues long. The CDR3 reads CASSQGSGGFYEQYV. The DNA for the CDR3 is TGTGCCAGCAGCCAAGGGTCTGGCGGATTCTACGAGCAGTACGTC.

The V gene is TRBV6-5, the J gene TRBJ1-5; 8 positions agree with TRBD1. CDR1 is MNHEY and CDR2 is SVGAGI in the germline V gene. The CDR3 has 13 residues. J gave up 7 bases and V 6 bases, and 5 bases lay outside the gene matches. The CDR3 loop reads CASSGQGGQPQHF. The CDR3 region has the DNA TGTGCCAGCAGCGGACAGGGAGGGCAGCCCCAGCATTTT.

The chain has TRBV4-1 and TRBJ2-1, with a weak D call TRBD1 (8 bases). The germline CDR1 and CDR2 sequences are MGHRA and YSYEKL. Deletions cut 4 bases from V and 10 bases from J, with 20 bases between. The length of the CDR3 is 15 residues. CDR3 DNA: TGCGCCAGCAGCCCGACAGGGGAGGGCTATCGGGAGCAGTTCTTC. Translation gives CASSPTGEGYREQFF.

This clone was counted once. The chain uses TRBV24-1 and TRBJ2-1; D might be TRBD2 (7 bases). The V end lost 4 bases, the J end lost 4 bases, and 19 bases lay between the germline ends. The CDR3 contains 17 residues. Germline V gene lookup returns CDR1 KGHDR and CDR2 SFDVKD. The CDR3 DNA reads as TGTGCCACCAGTGAAGTATTGGAAGCGGGACATTACAATGAGCAGTTCTTC. Protein sequence: CATSEVLEAGHYNEQFF.

The rearrangement uses TRBV28 and TRBJ2-2; TRBD1 agrees at 8 bases. The ends lost 1 base at V and 6 bases at J; junction bases unmatched: 7. Per germline, CDR1 MDHEN and CDR2 SYDVKM. The CDR3 is 16 residues long. CDR3 coding DNA: TGTGCCAGCAGTTTATCTCGGACAGGGAAGGCCGGGGAGCTGTTTTTT. It yields the protein CASSLSRTGKAGELFF. Complete variable domain (other parts from reference TRBV28 and TRBJ2-2): DVKVTQSSRYLVKRTGEKVFLECVQDMDHENMFWYRQDPGLGLRLIYFSYDVKMKEKGDIPEGYSVSREKKERFSLILESASTNQTSMYLCASSLSRTGKAGELFFGEGSRLTVL.

V is TRBV7-9 and J is TRBJ2-3; D might be TRBD2 (6 bases). The CDR3 covers 14 residues. With 5 bases removed from V and 6 bases from J, the gap between germline ends came to 15 bases. Germline CDR1 SEHNR, CDR2 FQNEAQ (reference sequence). DNA for the CDR3: TGTGCCAGCAGCCCCCGGGACTTATTGGATACGCAGTATTTT. The encoded protein is CASSPRDLLDTQYF. The complete variable domain, with remaining parts taken from reference TRBV7-9 and TRBJ2-3, reads DTGVSQNPRHKITKRGQNVTFRCDPISEHNRLYWYRQTLGQGPEFLTYFQNEAQLEKSRLLSDRFSAERPKGSFSTLEIQRTEQGDSAMYLCASSPRDLLDTQYFGPGTRLTVL.

The chain uses TRBV7-2 and TRBJ1-5, with 9 positions matching TRBD1. This CDR3 region has 15 residues. Per germline, CDR1 SGHTA and CDR2 FQGNSA. Trimming at V came to 4 bases and at J to 5 bases, leaving 6 bases not matched to a gene. DNA of the CDR3: TGTGCCAGCAGCTCGGACAGGGGAAGCGATCAGCCCCAGCATTTT. Protein sequence: CASSSDRGSDQPQHF.

This chain uses TRBV5-6 with TRBJ2-1; 8 bases are a match to TRBD1. CDR1 and CDR2 (germline): SGHDT, YYEEEE. The J segment lost 5 bases and the V segment lost 0 bases, leaving 1 base of the junction unmatched. The CDR3 is made up of 14 amino acids. The CDR3 sequence is CASSLGTGNNEQFF. CDR3 in DNA: TGTGCCAGCAGCTTGGGGACAGGGAACAATGAGCAGTTCTTC.

This chain connects TRBV3-1 (or the pseudogene TRBV3-2) to TRBJ1-3; D is uncertain. This CDR3 has 14 residues. V was clipped by 0 bases and J by 0 bases, with 3 bases between them. Germline CDR1 and CDR2: LGHDT and YNNKEL (reference sequence). CDR3 sequence reads: CASSQDYSGNTIYF. CDR3 sequence (DNA): TGTGCCAGCAGCCAAGACTACTCTGGAAACACCATATATTTT.

In its sample, this clone was seen once. V usage is TRBV29-1 and J usage is TRBJ2-7; D might be TRBD2 (6 bases). The CDR3 spans 13 residues. The V and J ends lost 5 bases and 2 bases respectively, with 13 bases between them. CDR1 SQVTM and CDR2 ANQGSEA come from the germline V gene. The CDR3 DNA is TGCAGCGTTAGGAGGGGCCAAGCCTACGAGCAGTACTTC. Translation: CSVRRGQAYEQYF.

The chain links TRBV14 to TRBJ2-5, with TRBD1 matching over 7 bases. The germline V gene has CDR1 SGHDN and CDR2 FVKESK. The CDR3 is made up of 15 amino acids. V gave up 5 bases and J gave up 1 base; unmatched junction bases: 7. This CDR3 reads CASSYKTGLQETQYF. The CDR3 coding sequence is TGTGCCAGCAGCTATAAGACAGGGCTCCAAGAGACCCAGTACTTC.

The chain uses TRBV5-1 and TRBJ2-3; 8 nucleotides align to TRBD2. The germline gives CDR1 SGHRS, CDR2 YFSETQ. This CDR3 is built from 12 residues. The J segment lost 10 bases and the V segment lost 3 bases, leaving 4 bases of the junction unmatched. The CDR3 DNA sequence: TGCGCCAGCAGCTGGACGGGAGGGGCGCAGTATTTT. Its translation: CASSWTGGAQYF.

This clone is a singleton in its sample. The chain combines TRBV12-5 with TRBJ2-3; D gene unclear. This CDR3 is 17 amino acids long. Trimming left V 1 base short and J 1 base short, with 15 bases between. In germline, CDR1 is LGHNT, CDR2 FRNRAP. The CDR3 protein is CASGLGHLGEGTDTQYF. CDR3 in DNA: TGTGCTAGTGGTTTGGGGCACCTCGGAGAGGGCACAGATACGCAGTATTTT.

The genes are TRBV30 and TRBJ1-1, with a weak D call TRBD1 (5 bases). CDR3 length: 13 amino acids. Germline CDR1 and CDR2: GTSNPN and SVGIG (reference sequence). Trimming took off 4 bases at V and 8 bases at J, with 17 bases between the two ends. The CDR3 DNA reads as TGTGCCTGGATATTTGTCAGGGATCCCGAAGCTTTCTTT. Amino acid sequence: CAWIFVRDPEAFF.

The V gene is TRBV5-1, the J gene TRBJ2-7; 9 nucleotides align to TRBD1. V was pared by 4 bases and J by 2 bases, with 7 bases of the junction left unmatched. This CDR3 contains 15 residues. Germline assignment: CDR1 SGHRS and CDR2 YFSETQ. As DNA, the CDR3 is TGCGCCAGCAGCCTTTCCGGGACAGGGCCCTACGAGCAGTACTTC. Translation: CASSLSGTGPYEQYF.

The V and J genes are TRBV6-5 and TRBJ1-2; 9 bases are a match to TRBD1. V shed 6 bases, J shed 2 bases, and the junction held 4 bases outside the gene matches. The CDR3 consists of 14 residues. CDR1 is MNHEY, CDR2 SVGAGI, per germline. CDR3: CASRGGQGNYGYTF. CDR3 bases: TGTGCCAGCAGAGGTGGACAGGGGAACTATGGCTACACCTTC.

This clone was recorded only once. The chain uses TRBV5-6 and TRBJ2-7; TRBD1 matches 10 bases. The CDR3 contains 15 residues. The ends lost 4 bases at V and 0 bases at J; junction bases unmatched: 4. Germline V gene sequence: CDR1 SGHDT, CDR2 YYEEEE. The DNA of the CDR3 is TGTGCCAGCAGCAGGGACAGGGGAGGCTCCTACGAGCAGTACGTC. Translated, it gives CASSRDRGGSYEQYV.

V gene TRBV30 combines with J gene TRBJ2-5, with unresolved D. The V gene lost 0 bases and the J gene lost 5 bases, with 4 bases spanning the gap. Germline CDR1 GTSNPN, CDR2 SVGIG (reference sequence). There are 11 residues in the CDR3. In nucleotides, the CDR3 is TGTGCCTGGAGTGTACACGAGACCCAGTACTTC. Translation: CAWSVHETQYF.

This chain links TRBV11-2 with TRBJ1-1; 7 positions match TRBD1. This CDR3 contains 13 residues. CDR1 and CDR2 (germline): SGHAT, FQNNGV. V trimming: 5 bases; J trimming: 4 bases; junction bases outside the gene matches: 4. CDR3 DNA sequence: TGTGCCAGCAGCCAGACAGGGAGCACTGAAGCTTTCTTT. Translation: CASSQTGSTEAFF. Complete variable domain (other parts from reference TRBV11-2 and TRBJ1-1): EAGVAQSPRYKIIEKRQSVAFWCNPISGHATLYWYQQILGQGPKLLIQFQNNGVVDDSQLPKDRFSAERLKGVDSTLKIQPAKLEDSAVYLCASSQTGSTEAFFGQGTRLTVV.

The chain carries TRBV2 and TRBJ2-7, with D unclear. The CDR3 covers 13 residues. Trimming cost V 6 bases and J 7 bases, with 16 bases left between them. Per germline, CDR1 SNHLY and CDR2 FYNNEI. CDR3: CASRINLVGEQYV. DNA for the CDR3: TGTGCCAGCAGAATAAACCTAGTGGGTGAGCAGTACGTC.

This clone was recorded once. The rearrangement joins TRBV19 to TRBJ2-5, with D tentatively TRBD2 (5 bases). The germline V gene has CDR1 LNHDA and CDR2 SQIVND (reference sequence). V lost 2 bases and J 2 bases, leaving 12 bases between the germline ends. The CDR3 is 15 amino acids. CDR3 protein: CASSIPGGPQETQYF. The CDR3 coding sequence is TGTGCCAGTAGTATACCCGGCGGGCCGCAAGAGACCCAGTACTTC.

The chain carries TRBV7-9 and TRBJ2-5, with D unresolved. The CDR3 is made up of 11 amino acids. Germline assignment: CDR1 SEHNR and CDR2 FQNEAQ (reference sequence). V lost 5 bases, J lost 5 bases, and 6 bases lay in between. CDR3 sequence reads: CASSAKETQYF. The CDR3, as DNA: TGTGCCAGCAGCGCGAAGGAGACCCAGTACTTC. Supplemented by reference TRBV7-9 and TRBJ2-5, the full variable domain reads DTGVSQNPRHKITKRGQNVTFRCDPISEHNRLYWYRQTLGQGPEFLTYFQNEAQLEKSRLLSDRFSAERPKGSFSTLEIQRTEQGDSAMYLCASSAKETQYFGPGTRLLVL.